The following is a T cell receptor beta chain sequence with its context. No antigen is known for it. This entry comes from a study of blood T cells in healthy people across ages. Whole-study results and caveats: Per million T cells, TCR beta diversity dropped about linearly as age rose.

Through a sample-barcoded 5' primer and a J-beta primer mix, a second PCR was run for 7 to 11 cycles. TCRdb re-called the 5' RACE reads with MiXCR, one entry per CDR3 protein. The sample carries more than 1,400,000 distinct CDR3 sequences, about 40% recorded once. Per the germline V gene, CDR1 is DFQATT and CDR2 is SNEGSKA (reference sequence). The CDR3 runs to 14 residues. Per individual sample, total RNA of at least 5.5 micrograms was extracted. The chain has TRBV20-1 and TRBJ2-1; 8 bases agree with TRBD1. Judging by the DNA end, TRBJ2-7 fits better; the J call may be wrong. Material for sequencing was blood. The receptor was derived from a woman in her late teens or twenties in good health. The DNA for the CDR3 is TGCAGTGCTTCCGGACAGGGTGGAAGGGATGCGCAGTACTTC. Its protein is CSASGQGGRDAQYF.